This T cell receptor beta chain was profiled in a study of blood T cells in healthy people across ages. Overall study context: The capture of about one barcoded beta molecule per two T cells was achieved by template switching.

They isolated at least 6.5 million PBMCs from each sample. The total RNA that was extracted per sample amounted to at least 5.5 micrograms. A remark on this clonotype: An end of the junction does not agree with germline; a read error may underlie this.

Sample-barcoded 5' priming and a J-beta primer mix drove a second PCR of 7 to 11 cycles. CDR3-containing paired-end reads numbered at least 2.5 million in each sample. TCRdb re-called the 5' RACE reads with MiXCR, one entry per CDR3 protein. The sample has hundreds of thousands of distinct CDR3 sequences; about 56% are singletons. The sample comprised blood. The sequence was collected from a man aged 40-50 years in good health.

CDR3 in amino acids: CASSFETSGLNEQFF. CDR3 nucleotides: TGTGCTAGCAGCTTTGAGACTAGCGGCCTCAATGAGCAGTTCTTC. The chain couples TRBV7-7 to TRBJ2-1; 9 bases are a match to TRBD2. The CDR3 length is 15 residues. Per germline, CDR1 SSHAT and CDR2 FNYEAQ (reference sequence).